This entry lists 7 T cell receptor beta chains sequenced from one sample in a study of T cell changes during pregnancy in multiple sclerosis. Using immunoSEQ multiplex PCR, the repertoire was profiled, and TCRdb retains in-frame clones only, with some absent. The profile covers fewer than 85,000 clones, with 94% appearing a single time and 2% to 3% taken by the ten largest. The sequences come from peripheral blood, collected in the third trimester of pregnancy. All receptors derive from a female donor with multiple sclerosis, enrolled in a pregnancy study.

This sequence joins TRBV7-5 and TRBJ1-2; the DNA was not used to check the table's D call, TRBD1. TRBV7-5 is termed a pseudogene. The CDR3 covers 15 residues. CDR3 sequence reads: CARSLMVGTHYGYTF. The CDR3 DNA reads TGTGCCAGAAGCTTAATGGTTGGCACACACTATGGCTACACCTTC.

The chain is built from TRBV4-1 and TRBJ2-4, with TRBD2 identical over 11 bases. The CDR3 contains 18 residues. Germline-derived CDR1 and CDR2 are MGHRA and YSYEKL. The V gene end was trimmed by 1 base and the J gene end by 7 bases; junction bases not matched to a gene: 12. The CDR3 spells CASSQGRSGGGRRNIQYF. The DNA for the CDR3 is TGCGCCAGCAGCCAAGGTCGTAGCGGGGGGGGCCGTAGGAACATTCAGTACTTC.

J is TRBJ2-7 and V is TRBV4-1; D perhaps matches TRBD2 (5 bases). Germline loops: CDR1 MGHRA, CDR2 YSYEKL. Trimming stripped 1 base from V and 0 bases from J, with 13 bases between. The CDR3 consists of 16 residues. The CDR3 nucleotides read TGCGCCAGCAGCCAAGTGGTACATACTAGCTCCTACGAGCAGTACTTC. Translated: CASSQVVHTSSYEQYF.

The chain combines TRBV5-6 with TRBJ1-3, with D tentatively TRBD1 (5 bases). Trimming pared 4 bases from V and 0 bases from J, leaving 11 bases between. CDR1 SGHDT and CDR2 YYEEEE come from the germline V gene. This CDR3 is 15 amino acids long. In DNA form, the CDR3 reads TGTGCCAGCAGCCCAACAGGCTTCTCTGGAAACACCATATATTTT. Its protein product is CASSPTGFSGNTIYF.

The rearrangement joins TRBV19 to TRBJ1-2; perhaps TRBD1 as D (6 bases). Looked up from germline, CDR1 is LNHDA and CDR2 is SQIVND (reference sequence). CDR3 length: 14 residues. Between the trimmed V and J ends, which lost 6 bases and 11 bases, there was a span of 22 bases. DNA for the CDR3: TGTGCCAGTAGAAGATTATCCGGGACATTCGGATACACCTTC. Its translation: CASRRLSGTFGYTF.

The chain is built from TRBV4-1 and TRBJ2-7; a possible D gene is TRBD1 (6 bases). Trimming shortened V by 0 bases and J by 2 bases, and 11 bases separated the two germline ends. CDR3 length equals 15 residues. CDR1 is MGHRA and CDR2 is YSYEKL in the germline V gene. The CDR3 here is CASSQDRAGAYEQYF. Written as DNA, the CDR3 is TGCGCCAGCAGCCAAGATAGGGCAGGGGCCTACGAGCAGTACTTC.

J is TRBJ2-1 and V is TRBV30; TRBD2 agrees at 11 bases. This CDR3 contains 13 residues. Unmatched junction bases numbered 7, after V lost 5 bases and J lost 10 bases. CDR1 is GTSNPN, CDR2 SVGIG, per germline (reference sequence). The CDR3 DNA reads as TGTGCCTGGGACCTAGCGGGGGGTCGGGAGCAGTTCTTC. Translating it yields CAWDLAGGREQFF.